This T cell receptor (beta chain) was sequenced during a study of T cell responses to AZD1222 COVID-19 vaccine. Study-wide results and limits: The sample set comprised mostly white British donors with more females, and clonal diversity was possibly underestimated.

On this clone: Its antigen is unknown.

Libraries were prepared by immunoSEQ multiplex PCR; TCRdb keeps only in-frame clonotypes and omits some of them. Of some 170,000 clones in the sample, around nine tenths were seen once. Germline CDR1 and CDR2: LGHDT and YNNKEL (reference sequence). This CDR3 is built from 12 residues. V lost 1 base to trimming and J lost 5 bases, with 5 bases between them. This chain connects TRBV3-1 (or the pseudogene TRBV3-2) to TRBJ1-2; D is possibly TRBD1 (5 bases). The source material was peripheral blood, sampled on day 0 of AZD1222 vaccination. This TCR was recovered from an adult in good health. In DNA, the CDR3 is TGTGCCAGCAGCCAAGGACAGTATGGCTACACCTTC. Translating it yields CASSQGQYGYTF.